The T cell receptor beta chain under discussion was sequenced for a study of CD8 T cells in ankylosing spondylitis. Findings and caveats of the study: The authors found the disease-linked clones to be CD8+ and relatively rare in peripheral blood. Disease-linked clones were reportedly significantly enriched in matched ankylosing spondylitis synovial fluid. Blood of patients with ankylosing spondylitis appeared to be characterized by a TCR beta motif of eight or nine highly homologous variants.

The CDR3 covers 16 residues. Deletions cut 3 bases from V and 4 bases from J, with 18 bases between. CDR1 is LGHDT, CDR2 YNNKEL, per germline (reference sequence). It was by quantitative 5'-RACE with molecular barcodes that TCR beta libraries were made. One entry per CDR3 protein, called by TCRdb with MiXCR from the 5' RACE reads. The data show 160,000 or so distinct CDR3 sequences, approximately 10% seen once. Details on this clonotype: What it binds is unknown.

The sequence was collected from a female donor with ankylosing spondylitis or in good health (not recorded which). Material for sequencing was blood, either unsorted or a sorted T cell fraction (not recorded which). The rearrangement uses TRBV3-1 and TRBJ1-2, with D hard to call. CDR3: CASSHLTEGETYGYTF. CDR3 in DNA: TGTGCCAGCAGCCACCTAACGGAGGGAGAGACCTATGGCTACACCTTC. The whole variable domain, filled in from reference TRBV3-1 and TRBJ1-2, reads DTAVSQTPKYLVTQMGNDKSIKCEQNLGHDTMYWYKQDSKKFLKIMFSYNNKELIINETVPNRFSPKSPDKAHLNLHINSLELGDSAVYFCASSHLTEGETYGYTFGSGTRLTVV.